This TCR beta chain appears in the sequencing data of a study of blood T cell repertoires in COVID-19 (dated by TCRdb to the early 2020s). General notes on the study: Samples from collaborators originated in the United States, Italy and Spain and spanned both the acute and convalescent phases of COVID-19. A freely available public database, intended as a resource for researchers studying the immune response to SARS-CoV-2, is where the repertoires were released. The samples were drawn from two sources: the first 160 participants of the ongoing ImmuneRACE study, and about 1,300 subjects contributed by 6 global collaborators. Where HLA class I and class II types were available, the types were taken from metadata supplied by the sample provider, not from assay-based typing. Subjects who had been exposed to COVID-19, were actively infected with it, or had recovered from it provided the deeply sampled blood TCRbeta repertoires that made up the dataset. The prospective study material was composed of cDNA or gDNA derived from T cells, B-cell-depleted T cells, or PBMCs. Sample metadata almost always included a de-identified subject ID, COVID-19 status, age in years and sex. What the study reported, not specific to this receptor: The amount of clinical and demographic metadata varied by source and participant and was provided uncurated.

In Seattle, one collaborating source enrolled patients while the infection was active and tracked those patients longitudinally over the course of disease. Each collaborating institution followed its own protocols to collect whole blood in K2EDTA tubes. For TCRbeta analysis, collaborator samples were shipped as frozen whole blood, as isolated PBMCs, or as DNA extracted from either sample type. TCRbeta CDR3 regions were amplified from genomic DNA using the immunoSEQ Assay, a bias-controlled multiplex PCR. Turning to the authors' computational methods: The number of nucleated cells in each sample was estimated by amplification of reference gene primers within the assay. To quantify the absolute abundance of each unique TCRbeta CDR3 rearrangement, sequence reads were collapsed and filtered. For each sample, productive Simpson clonality was calculated by taking the square root of Simpson's diversity index across productive rearrangements. Entries here come from immuneACCESS through TCRdb and include only in-frame sequences with V and J called. Some clones fail to appear in such tables; in the studies checked, an unresolved V gene covers under half of the shortfall, and the cause of the remainder is unknown. Clone size and V and J calls were adopted from that table, with D and trimming inferred from the DNA. This sample has about 150,000 clones in its table, and 83% of those were observed once. Jointly, the top ten make up roughly an eighth of the sample.

With respect to this clone: The antigen it recognizes is unknown. The input lacks base qualities; no much larger clone sits a single base away.

The CDR3 goes from the cysteine to the phenylalanine over 18 residues. Only the CDR3 DNA is retained, 54 bases long and in frame from the first base. V is trimmed back by 5 bases and J by 1 base, and the junction contains 12 bases that no gene match accounts for. From the germline V gene, CDR1 is KGHSH and CDR2 is LQKENI. Sequenced material: peripheral blood. This chain joins TRBV18 to TRBJ1-1; 11 nucleotides in the junction match TRBD1. The clonotype was recovered from an older woman with COVID-19, enrolled during active disease. The DNA sequence is given as TGTGCCAGCTCATCCCACGTCCCCGGGACAGGGGGGAACACTGAAGCTTTCTTT. Its product reads: CASSSHVPGTGGNTEAFF.